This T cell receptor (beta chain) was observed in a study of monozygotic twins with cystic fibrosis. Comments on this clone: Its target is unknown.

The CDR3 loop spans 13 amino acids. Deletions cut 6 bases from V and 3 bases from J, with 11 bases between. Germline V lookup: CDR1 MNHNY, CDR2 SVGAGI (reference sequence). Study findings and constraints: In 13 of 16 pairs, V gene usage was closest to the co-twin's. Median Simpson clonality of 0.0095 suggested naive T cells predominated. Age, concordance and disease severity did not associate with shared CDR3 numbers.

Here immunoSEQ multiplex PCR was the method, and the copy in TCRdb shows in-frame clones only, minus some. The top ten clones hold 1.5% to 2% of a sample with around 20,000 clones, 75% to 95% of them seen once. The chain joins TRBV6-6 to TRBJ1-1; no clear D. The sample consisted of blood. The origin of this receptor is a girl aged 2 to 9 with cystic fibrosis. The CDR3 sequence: CASSPSLYTEAFF. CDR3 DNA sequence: TGTGCCAGCAGCCCCTCTTTATACACTGAAGCTTTCTTT.